This T cell receptor beta chain derives from a study of blood T cell repertoires in COVID-19. This CDR3 region has 16 residues. With 1 base clipped from V and 3 bases from J, the junction kept 8 bases outside the gene matches. In germline, CDR1 is SGHRS, CDR2 YFSETQ. Libraries were prepared by immunoSEQ multiplex PCR; TCRdb keeps only in-frame clonotypes and omits some of them. The sample includes roughly 32,000 clones, just over 85% of them seen just once. Sequencing was done on a sample of peripheral blood. This TCR derives from a woman of 80 years or more with active or convalescent COVID-19. The chain recombines TRBV5-1 with TRBJ2-7, with 9 bases fitting TRBD1. CDR3 in amino acids: CASSLSAPGQGYEQYF. The CDR3 DNA sequence: TGCGCCAGCAGCTTGAGTGCCCCGGGACAGGGCTACGAGCAGTACTTC.